This passage covers 21 T cell receptor beta chains from one sample sequenced in a study of CD8 T cells in ankylosing spondylitis. TCRdb re-called the 5' RACE reads with MiXCR, one entry per CDR3 protein. The table lists some 290,000 distinct CDR3 sequences, 20% of them singletons. Sequencing used blood, either unsorted or a sorted T cell fraction (not recorded which). Receptor source: a male donor with ankylosing spondylitis or in good health (not recorded which).

V usage is TRBV6-1 and J usage is TRBJ1-5; D remains ambiguous. The length of the CDR3 is 14 residues. Germline values: CDR1 MNHNS, CDR2 SASEGT. V was clipped by 1 base and J by 6 bases, with 10 bases between them. CDR3 sequence (DNA): TGTGCCAGCAGTGAAGTTGGGGTAACTCAGCCCCAGCATTTT. It is translated as CASSEVGVTQPQHF.

This clonotype has a handful of counts. J is TRBJ2-3 and V is TRBV6-1; D might be TRBD2 (7 bases). The V end lost 8 bases, the J end lost 6 bases, and 15 bases lay between the germline ends. CDR3 size: 13 residues. From germline, CDR1 is MNHNS and CDR2 SASEGT. The chain's CDR3 is CASGGGAIDTQYF. The CDR3 DNA reads TGTGCCAGCGGTGGGGGGGCTATCGATACGCAGTATTTT.

This chain uses TRBV6-4 with TRBJ2-2; 11 bases align to TRBD1. CDR3 size: 15 residues. V trimming: 6 bases; J trimming: 4 bases; junction bases outside the gene matches: 4. Germline V lookup: CDR1 MRHNA, CDR2 SNTAGT. The CDR3 coding sequence is TGTGCCAGCAGAGGGACAGGGGGAATCACCGGGGAGCTGTTTTTT. This gives the protein CASRGTGGITGELFF.

This chain connects TRBV6-1 to TRBJ2-3; D is ambiguous. Germline CDR1 MNHNS, CDR2 SASEGT. V lost 2 bases, J lost 3 bases, and 9 bases lay in between. This CDR3 contains 14 residues. This CDR3 is CASSESQITDTQYF. The DNA of the CDR3 is TGTGCCAGCAGTGAATCACAGATAACAGATACGCAGTATTTT.

In its sample, this clonotype was seen many times. The V and J genes are TRBV5-8 and TRBJ2-3; no firm D call. The CDR3 sequence is 13 residues long. CDR1 is SGHTS, CDR2 YDEGEE, per germline. The V end was cut by 2 bases, the J end by 2 bases, with 6 bases between. This CDR3 reads CASSLSPTDTQYF. CDR3 in DNA: TGTGCCAGCAGCTTAAGTCCCACAGATACGCAGTATTTT.

The chain joins TRBV12-3 or TRBV12-4 to TRBJ2-5, with 12 bases lining up with TRBD2. The CDR3 runs 17 residues. Trimming took 6 bases from V and 0 from J; bases not matched to a gene: 8. The CDR3 region has the DNA TGTGCCAGCAGCCCCCCCTGGACTAGCGGGGACCAAGAGACCCAGTACTTC. Its translation: CASSPPWTSGDQETQYF.

Remarks on this clonotype: An end of the junction does not agree with germline; a read error may underlie this. The rearrangement joins TRBV3-1 to TRBJ1-5; D not resolved. CDR1 is LGHDT and CDR2 is YNNKEL in the germline V gene (reference sequence). The CDR3 extends over 13 amino acids. The CDR3 loop reads CASSQESNRPQHF. Written as DNA, the CDR3 is TGTGCCAGCAGCCAAGAAAGCAATCGGCCCCAGCATTTT.

The chain carries TRBV12-3 or TRBV12-4 and TRBJ1-1, with D possibly TRBD1 on 5 matching bases. The V end was cut by 6 bases, the J end by 6 bases, with 20 bases between. CDR3 length: 15 residues. CDR3 amino acids: CASSPYGGESPEAFF. The CDR3 DNA sequence: TGTGCCAGCAGCCCTTATGGGGGAGAGAGCCCTGAAGCTTTCTTT.

This clonotype was observed a handful of times. The rearrangement uses TRBV6-1 and TRBJ2-1; D might be TRBD1 (6 bases). Trimming removed 6 bases from V and 4 bases from J, with 22 bases in between. The germline V gene has CDR1 MNHNS and CDR2 SASEGT. The CDR3 covers 17 residues. The CDR3 DNA sequence: TGTGCCAGCAGACGACAGGTCCCAGGGCCACCGTACAATGAGCAGTTCTTC. Translating gives CASRRQVPGPPYNEQFF.

In this sample, this clonotype turned up a few times. The rearrangement uses TRBV7-8 and TRBJ1-6, with D tentatively TRBD1 (6 bases). CDR1 is SGHVS and CDR2 is FQNEAQ in the germline V gene. The CDR3 extends over 15 amino acids. Trimming took 3 bases from V and 8 from J, leaving 14 bases between them. The CDR3 nucleotides are TGTGCCAGCAGCTTTACAGGGCATTGGGATTCACCCCTCCACTTT. Translated: CASSFTGHWDSPLHF.

This clonotype occurred many times. V is TRBV5-1 and J is TRBJ2-3; 8 bases are a match to TRBD2. Germline V gene data show CDR1 as SGHRS and CDR2 as YFSETQ. With 1 base clipped from V and 2 bases from J, the junction kept 6 bases outside the gene matches. This CDR3 spans 16 amino acids. The CDR3 nucleotides read TGCGCCAGCAGCTTGTATGCGGGGGGCTACACAGATACGCAGTATTTT. It yields the protein CASSLYAGGYTDTQYF.

The chain joins TRBV5-1 to TRBJ1-4; 10 nucleotides agree with TRBD1. The CDR3 is 16 amino acids. Germline trimming cut 3 bases from V and 4 bases from J; bases unmatched to any gene: 6. The germline CDR1 and CDR2 sequences are SGHRS and YFSETQ. The CDR3, as DNA: TGCGCCAGCAGCTCTGGACAGGGGGGAAGTAATGAAAAACTGTTTTTT. Its translation is CASSSGQGGSNEKLFF.

There are a few counts of this clonotype. J is TRBJ2-1 and V is TRBV12-3 or TRBV12-4; TRBD1 matches at 11 bases. V lost 1 base, J lost 0 bases, and 17 bases stayed unmatched. This CDR3 has 22 amino acids. In DNA form, the CDR3 reads TGTGCCAGCAGTTTAGACTCCCTTTTCCCGGGACAGGGGGAAGGCTCCTACAATGAGCAGTTCTTC. Translation gives CASSLDSLFPGQGEGSYNEQFF.

In this sample, this clonotype turned up a few times. The rearrangement uses TRBV5-1 and TRBJ2-1, with TRBD1 matching 10 bases. Germline trimming cut 4 bases from V and 5 bases from J; bases unmatched to any gene: 3. Germline CDR1 SGHRS, CDR2 YFSETQ. This CDR3 is 14 amino acids long. CDR3 in amino acids: CASSRDRGHNEQFF. CDR3 sequence (DNA): TGCGCCAGCAGCAGGGACAGGGGACACAATGAGCAGTTCTTC.

This clonotype was counted between two and nine times. This sequence joins TRBV3-1 and TRBJ1-1; D unresolved. The V and J ends lost 0 bases and 8 bases respectively, with 16 bases between them. This CDR3 is built from 15 residues. Germline-derived CDR1 and CDR2 are LGHDT and YNNKEL (reference sequence). CDR3 amino acids: CASSQENRIGNEAFF. Here the CDR3 DNA reads TGTGCCAGCAGCCAAGAAAACCGGATCGGTAACGAAGCTTTCTTT.

The rearrangement joins TRBV7-2 to TRBJ2-3, with 9 bases that match TRBD2. This CDR3 has 16 residues. V lost 3 bases, J lost 0 bases, and 4 bases stayed unmatched. Looked up from germline, CDR1 is SGHTA and CDR2 is FQGNSA. The chain's CDR3 is CASSFSLAGSTDTQYF. The CDR3 DNA reads TGTGCCAGCAGCTTTTCGCTAGCGGGGAGCACAGATACGCAGTATTTT. Variable domain in full (rest from reference TRBV7-2 and TRBJ2-3): GAGVSQSPSNKVTEKGKDVELRCDPISGHTALYWYRQSLGQGLEFLIYFQGNSAPDKSGLPSDRFSAERTGGSVSTLTIQRTQQEDSAVYLCASSFSLAGSTDTQYFGPGTRLTVL.

The table lists this clonotype with a few counts. The genes are TRBV9 and TRBJ1-6; TRBD1 might be the D (6 bases). V was shortened by 3 bases and J by 6 bases, with 13 bases between the two germline ends. Germline V CDR1 and CDR2: SGDLS, YYNGEE. The CDR3 has 15 amino acids. The CDR3 DNA follows: TGTGCCAGCAGCGGAGGGGGGGTAGCTAATTCACCCCTCCACTTT. The encoded protein is CASSGGGVANSPLHF.

V usage is TRBV5-4 and J usage is TRBJ2-1; D unresolved. Deletions cut 1 base from V and 10 bases from J, with 9 bases between. The CDR3 covers 12 residues. Germline values: CDR1 SGHNT, CDR2 YYREEE (reference sequence). The CDR3 is CASSLSSMEQFF. The CDR3 nucleotides read TGTGCCAGCAGCTTGAGTAGCATGGAGCAGTTCTTC.

This clonotype was seen more than once but under ten times. V usage is TRBV12-3 or TRBV12-4 and J usage is TRBJ2-5; 11 nucleotides align to TRBD2. The CDR3 length is 16 residues. V lost 5 bases, J lost 6 bases, and 11 bases stayed unmatched. The CDR3 sequence is CASSPQLAGGWKTQYF. The CDR3 DNA follows: TGTGCCAGCAGTCCGCAGCTAGCGGGGGGCTGGAAGACCCAGTACTTC.

This clonotype has only one observation. An end of the junction differs from the germline gene, which may be a read error. This CDR3 reads CASGDGTGRGDMQYF. The CDR3 region has the DNA TGTGCCAGCGGTGATGGGACAGGCCGCGGGGATATGCAGTATTTT. This chain joins TRBV9 and TRBJ2-3, with TRBD1 identical over 8 bases. Germline CDR1 and CDR2: SGDLS and YYNGEE. The CDR3 sequence is 15 residues long.

This clonotype was counted between two and nine times. The CDR3 spells CSVEAGRAGGYTF. CDR3 coding DNA: TGCAGCGTTGAAGCCGGCAGGGCTGGTGGCTACACCTTC. The chain has TRBV29-1 and TRBJ1-2; TRBD1 is a possible D gene (5 bases). Deletions cut 1 base from V and 7 bases from J, with 13 bases between. CDR3 size: 13 residues. The germline CDR1 and CDR2 sequences are SQVTM and ANQGSEA.